This T cell receptor beta chain was captured by sequencing in a study of cytomegalovirus exposure and HLA in healthy donors. PCR involved 60 Vbeta and 13 Jbeta primers. Produced via immunoSEQ multiplex PCR; TCRdb's table is partial and in-frame only. The data contain some 76,000 clones, approximately 84% of them singletons. Donors consisted of healthy bone marrow donors. This clone was detected a few times. The CDR3 consists of 15 residues. The ends were cut back, 0 bases at V and 1 base at J, with 10 bases in the middle. The germline V gene encodes CDR1 SGHRS and CDR2 YFSETQ. This chain connects TRBV5-1 to TRBJ2-5; tentative D call: TRBD1 (5 bases). This receptor was obtained from a woman aged 50 to 60 in good health and CMV-seronegative. The sequenced sample consisted of PBMCs. This chain's CDR3 is CASSLEGRSQETQYF. CDR3 DNA sequence: TGCGCCAGCAGCTTGGAGGGGCGGTCCCAAGAGACCCAGTACTTC.